The T cell receptor beta chain described here comes from a study of somatic mutations in cytotoxic T cells in rheumatoid arthritis. Study results and caveats: CD8+ T-cell clonality showed no significant difference between rheumatoid arthritis patients and age-matched healthy controls. Patients with a largest CD8+ clone exceeding 20% of CD8+ cells numbered 8 of 65.

Sequenced by immunoSEQ multiplex PCR; TCRdb stores in-frame clones only, minus some. This sample has roughly 20,000 clones, with around 68% found just once. Trimming took off 3 bases at V and 5 bases at J, with 20 bases between the two ends. Germline V gene data show CDR1 as SGHAT and CDR2 as FQNNGV. This CDR3 is 16 amino acids long. Using positive magnetic bead selection on an AutoMACS, CD4+ and CD8+ cells were isolated, after which their purity was checked by flow cytometry. Turning to this clone: Its cognate antigen is unknown.

The rearrangement joins TRBV11-2 to TRBJ2-7, with TRBD1 as a possible D gene (5 bases). The receptor comes from a man aged 60-69 years in good health. Sequenced sample: CD8+ T cells sorted from blood. CDR3 DNA sequence: TGTGCCAGCAGCTTGCTCGAAACAACAGGTACCCACGAGCAGTACTTC. Translation gives CASSLLETTGTHEQYF.